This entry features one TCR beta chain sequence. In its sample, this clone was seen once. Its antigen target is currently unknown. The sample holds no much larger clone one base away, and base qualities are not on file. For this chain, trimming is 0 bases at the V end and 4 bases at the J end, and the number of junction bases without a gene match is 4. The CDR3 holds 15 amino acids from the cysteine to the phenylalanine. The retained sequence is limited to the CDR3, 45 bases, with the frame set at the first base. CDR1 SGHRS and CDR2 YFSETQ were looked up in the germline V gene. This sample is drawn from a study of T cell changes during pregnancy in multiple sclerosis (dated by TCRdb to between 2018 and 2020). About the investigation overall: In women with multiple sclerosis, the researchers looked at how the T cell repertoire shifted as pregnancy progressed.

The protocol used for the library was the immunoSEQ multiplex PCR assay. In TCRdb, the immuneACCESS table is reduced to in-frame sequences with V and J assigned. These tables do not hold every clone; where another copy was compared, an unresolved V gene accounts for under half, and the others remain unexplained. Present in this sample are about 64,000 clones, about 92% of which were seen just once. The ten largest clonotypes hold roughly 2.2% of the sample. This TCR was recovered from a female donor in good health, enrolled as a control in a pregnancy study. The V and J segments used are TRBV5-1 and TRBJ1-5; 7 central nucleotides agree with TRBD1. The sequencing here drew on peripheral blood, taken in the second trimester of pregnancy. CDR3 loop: CASSLEGGWNQPQHF. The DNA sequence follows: TGCGCCAGCAGCTTGGAAGGGGGCTGGAATCAGCCCCAGCATTTT. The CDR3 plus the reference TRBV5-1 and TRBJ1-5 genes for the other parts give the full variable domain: KAGVTQTPRYLIKTRGQQVTLSCSPISGHRSVSWYQQTPGQGLQFLFEYFSETQRNKGNFPGRFSGRQFSNSRSEMNVSTLELGDSALYLCASSLEGGWNQPQHFGDGTRLSIL.